These 21 T cell receptor beta chains share one sample of origin, sequenced in a study of tumor-infiltrating lymphocytes in glioblastoma multiforme. Three nested ARM-PCR rounds with V-beta and C-beta primers built TCRB libraries. TCRdb re-analysed the multiplex PCR reads in MiXCR, keeping a single row per CDR3 protein. The profile shows approximately 13,000 distinct CDR3 sequences, roughly 70% of them singletons. The specimen sequenced was brain tumor tissue. The receptors were gathered from a male donor with glioblastoma.

The gene calls are TRBV4-1 and TRBJ2-2; no reliable D call. Germline assignment: CDR1 MGHRA and CDR2 YSYEKL. Trimming cost V 4 bases and J 9 bases, with 21 bases left between them. This CDR3 is built from 16 residues. Here the CDR3 reads CASSLGPQRNTWELFF. CDR3 nucleotide sequence: TGCGCCAGCAGCCTAGGACCACAACGGAATACCTGGGAGCTGTTTTTT.

In this sample, this clonotype is medium-sized. The chain couples TRBV12-3 or TRBV12-4 to TRBJ2-3, with D perhaps TRBD2 (5 bases). The V end lost 1 base, the J end lost 4 bases, and 18 bases lay between the germline ends. The CDR3 loop spans 17 amino acids. CDR3 protein: CASSLGPGRGKADTQYF. DNA for the CDR3: TGTGCCAGCAGTTTAGGGCCGGGGAGAGGAAAGGCAGATACGCAGTATTTT.

V is TRBV28 and J is TRBJ2-3; possibly TRBD2 for D (5 bases). Between the trimmed V and J ends, which lost 6 bases and 6 bases, there was a span of 13 bases. Germline CDR1 is MDHEN and CDR2 is SYDVKM. The CDR3 consists of 13 residues. Here the CDR3 DNA reads TGTGCCAGCAGCCCGGGGTCTTTGGATACGCAGTATTTT. Residues: CASSPGSLDTQYF.

Worth noting for this clonotype: This may stem from a read error, because a much larger clone lies one nucleotide away. The chain links TRBV11-2 to TRBJ2-1; TRBD2 might be the D (5 bases). From germline, CDR1 is SGHAT and CDR2 FQNNGV. The CDR3 has 13 residues. The DNA of the CDR3 is TGTACTTGCGGGCAGAAGGTATACAATGAGCAGTTCTTC. Translation gives CTCGQKVYNEQFF.

About this clonotype: This may be a read error: a much more frequent sequence differs by one nucleotide. The chain employs TRBV24-1 and TRBJ2-5; TRBD1 aligns across 8 bases. Germline CDR1 and CDR2: KGHDR and SFDVKD. This CDR3 is 17 amino acids long. V lost 4 bases, J lost 4 bases, and 13 bases stayed unmatched. The CDR3 DNA sequence: TGTGCCACCAGTGACCCAACAGGGGGAATAGACCGAGAGACCCAGTACTTC. This sequence encodes CATSDPTGGIDRETQYF.

Turning to this clonotype: An end of the junction differs from the germline gene, which may be a read error. The chain carries TRBV14 and TRBJ2-4; 8 positions match TRBD2. Germline values: CDR1 SGHDN, CDR2 FVKESK. The CDR3 has 16 amino acids. The CDR3: CASSQAGDLAKNIQYF. CDR3 nucleotides: TGTGCAAGCAGCCAAGCGGGAGATTTAGCCAAAAACATTCAGTACTTC.

Concerning this clonotype: A much larger clone lies a single base off, so this may be a read error. This rearrangement joins TRBV20-1 to TRBJ2-7; 8 bases line up with TRBD2. V dropped 5 bases and J dropped 2; count of bases not matched to a gene: 11. Germline assignment: CDR1 DFQATT and CDR2 SNEGSKA (reference sequence). The CDR3 is 15 residues long. The CDR3 is CSARISGEATYEQYF. In nucleotides, the CDR3 is TGCAGTGCTCGGATTAGCGGGGAAGCCACCTACGAGCAGTACTTC.

Worth noting for this clonotype: Germline and junction disagree at one end, which may indicate a read error. The V call is TRBV29-1, the J call TRBJ1-6; TRBD1 agrees at 7 bases. The germline gives CDR1 SQVTM, CDR2 ANQGSEA. CDR3 length: 13 amino acids. The chain's CDR3 is CSVPRDRESPPHF. The CDR3 DNA sequence: TGCAGTGTTCCCAGGGACAGAGAATCACCCCCCCACTTT.

To note about this clonotype: The germline gene is not matched at one end of the junction; a read error may be the cause. This sequence joins TRBV11-1 and TRBJ1-1, with TRBD1 matching over 7 bases. The CDR3 consists of 15 residues. Per germline, CDR1 SGHAT and CDR2 FQDESV (reference sequence). CDR3 bases: TGTGCCAGCAGCTTCCCTGGGATAGGGGGCACTGAAGCTCTCTTT. This gives the protein CASSFPGIGGTEALF.

The chain links TRBV12-3 or TRBV12-4 to TRBJ1-1; 8 bases align to TRBD1. The CDR3 totals 13 residues. The V segment lost 4 bases and the J segment 8 bases; nucleotides outside the gene matches: 6. The CDR3 is CASSSRQGAEAFF. The CDR3 DNA follows: TGTGCCAGCAGTTCCAGGCAGGGGGCGGAAGCTTTCTTT.

The gene calls are TRBV11-1 and TRBJ2-1, with 11 bases fitting TRBD2. The V segment lost 5 bases and the J segment 2 bases; nucleotides outside the gene matches: 11. Germline V lookup: CDR1 SGHAT, CDR2 FQDESV (reference sequence). CDR3 size: 18 residues. CDR3 protein: CASSSLRELAGAYNEQFF. CDR3 bases: TGTGCCAGCAGCAGCCTGAGGGAACTAGCGGGGGCCTACAATGAGCAGTTCTTC.

This clonotype occurred a few times. The chain joins TRBV11-3 to TRBJ2-1; tentatively, D is TRBD1 (6 bases). V was clipped by 2 bases and J by 6 bases, with 11 bases between them. Per germline, CDR1 SGHNT and CDR2 YENEEA. This CDR3 region has 14 residues. The CDR3 coding sequence is TGTGCCAGCAGCTTAAGGCAGGGGTCCAATGAGCAGTTCTTC. As protein: CASSLRQGSNEQFF.

In this sample, this clonotype turned up a few times. The chain joins TRBV4-1 to TRBJ2-7; D call uncertain. The CDR3 runs 14 residues. The ends were cut back, 0 bases at V and 0 bases at J, with 6 bases in the middle. Germline V gene lookup returns CDR1 MGHRA and CDR2 YSYEKL. The CDR3 here is CASSQDPLSYEQYF. The CDR3 nucleotides are TGCGCCAGCAGCCAAGATCCCCTCTCCTACGAGCAGTACTTC.

Comment on this clonotype: A junction boundary mismatches the germline segment, possibly from a read error. The CDR3 is CASSKSGSGGFQFF. As DNA, the CDR3 is TGCGCCAGCAGTAAGTCAGGTAGCGGTGGGTTCCAGTTCTTC. The gene calls are TRBV10-2 and TRBJ2-1; D might be TRBD2 (6 bases). Germline V gives CDR1 WSHSY, CDR2 SAAADI. The CDR3 runs to 14 residues.

Notes on this clonotype: The junction does not match germline at one end; this may be a read error. The chain recombines TRBV11-3 with TRBJ2-2, with D perhaps given as TRBD1 or TRBD2 (5 bases each). The CDR3 has 15 residues. Germline V gene lookup returns CDR1 SGHNT and CDR2 YENEEA. The CDR3 sequence is CASSLGGTNTGKLFF. As DNA, the CDR3 is TGTGCCAGCAGCTTAGGGGGGACGAACACCGGGAAGCTCTTTTTC.

Details on this clonotype: The germline gene is not matched at one end of the junction; a read error may be the cause. The V call is TRBV4-2, the J call TRBJ2-5; D is uncertain. This CDR3 is built from 12 residues. The germline gives CDR1 LGHNA, CDR2 YNFKEQ. CDR3 amino acids: CASSHSRETQNF. The CDR3 DNA reads TGTGCCAGCAGCCATTCCAGAGAGACCCAGAACTTC.

Notes on this clonotype: A junction boundary mismatches the germline segment, possibly from a read error. This chain links TRBV20-1 with TRBJ2-5; D is perhaps TRBD1 (6 bases). Germline V gene sequence: CDR1 DFQATT, CDR2 SNEGSKA (reference sequence). The CDR3 is made up of 14 amino acids. CDR3 sequence reads: CSVRSGADLETQYF. CDR3 coding DNA: TGCAGTGTTAGATCAGGGGCTGATTTGGAGACCCAGTACTTC.

The chain employs TRBV11-2 and TRBJ2-3; the D gene is possibly TRBD2 (5 bases). V lost 5 bases, J lost 4 bases, and 19 bases lay in between. This CDR3 spans 16 amino acids. CDR1 is SGHAT, CDR2 FQNNGV, per germline. The CDR3 region has the DNA TGTGCCAGCAGCCCTAGGGTAGCTGGAGGTTCAGATACGCAGTATTTT. It encodes CASSPRVAGGSDTQYF. The full variable domain, rest sourced from reference TRBV11-2 and TRBJ2-3, is EAGVAQSPRYKIIEKRQSVAFWCNPISGHATLYWYQQILGQGPKLLIQFQNNGVVDDSQLPKDRFSAERLKGVDSTLKIQPAKLEDSAVYLCASSPRVAGGSDTQYFGPGTRLTVL.

This clonotype has at least ten counts. The chain combines TRBV7-3 with TRBJ2-7; TRBD2 aligns across 8 bases. Germline loops: CDR1 SGHTA, CDR2 FQGTGA. This CDR3 spans 14 amino acids. J lost 0 bases, V lost 5 bases, and 3 bases had no gene match. The CDR3 coding sequence is TGTGCCAGCAGCCCAGCGGGGGACTCCTACGAGCAGTACTTC. Its translation: CASSPAGDSYEQYF.

With regard to this clonotype: Since no conserved phenylalanine or tryptophan closes the CDR3, a read error is the likely cause. No DNA is shown, since the ends of the CDR3 on it are uncertain; the CDR3 is the one TCRdb lists. The chain is built from TRBV4-1 and TRBJ2-3; the table's D gene call, TRBD2, was not cross checked with the DNA. Germline V gene lookup returns CDR1 MGHRA and CDR2 YSYEKL. The CDR3 comprises 18 residues, both ends counted. The CDR3 region is CASSQGSYTDSSRDTRYL.

The gene calls are TRBV6-5 and TRBJ1-6, with D possibly being TRBD1 (6 bases). Per germline, CDR1 MNHEY and CDR2 SVGAGI. The CDR3 consists of 15 residues. V lost 9 bases, J lost 3 bases, and 15 bases lay in between. CDR3: CARSRDTSYNSPLHF. CDR3 coding DNA: TGTGCCAGAAGCCGGGACACAAGCTATAATTCACCCCTCCACTTT.